One and the same sample provided the 21 T cell receptor beta chains below, sequenced in a study of cytomegalovirus exposure and HLA in healthy donors. The PCR contained 60 Vbeta and 13 Jbeta primers. Libraries were prepared by immunoSEQ multiplex PCR; TCRdb keeps only in-frame clonotypes and omits some of them. The data contain about 170,000 clones, 70% to 90% of them singletons. Sequences were obtained from PBMCs. The receptors were gathered from a man under 40 in good health and CMV-seropositive.

V and J are TRBV27 and TRBJ2-7; 13 positions match TRBD2. Germline V CDR1 and CDR2: MNHEY, SMNVEV (reference sequence). The CDR3 runs 17 residues. Germline trimming cut 5 bases from V and 2 bases from J; bases unmatched to any gene: 9. CDR3: CASSPLGLAGRTYEQYF. The CDR3, as DNA: TGTGCCAGCAGTCCCCTGGGACTAGCGGGACGGACCTACGAGCAGTACTTC.

This chain uses TRBV14 with TRBJ1-2; TRBD1 matches 9 bases. CDR1 and CDR2 (germline): SGHDN, FVKESK. This CDR3 has 15 amino acids. The ends lost 6 bases at V and 3 bases at J; junction bases unmatched: 8. In DNA form, the CDR3 reads TGTGCCAGCAGGGCCACACAGGGGGCCGACTATGGCTACACCTTC. This encodes CASRATQGADYGYTF. Variable domain in full (rest from reference TRBV14 and TRBJ1-2): EAGVTQFPSHSVIEKGQTVTLRCDPISGHDNLYWYRRVMGKEIKFLLHFVKESKQDESGMPNNRFLAERTGGTYSTLKVQPAELEDSGVYFCASRATQGADYGYTFGSGTRLTVV.

The chain couples TRBV7-3 to TRBJ2-2; 14 positions agree with TRBD2. The CDR3 is made up of 18 amino acids. The J segment lost 1 base and the V segment lost 6 bases, leaving 7 bases of the junction unmatched. Germline CDR1 reads SGHTA; CDR2 reads FQGTGA. CDR3 residues: CASRPTSGRAWNTGELFF. The CDR3 nucleotides read TGTGCCAGCAGGCCGACTAGCGGGAGGGCTTGGAACACCGGGGAGCTGTTTTTT.

CDR3 amino acids: CAHRTGEDTEAFF. As DNA, the CDR3 is TGTGCCCACCGGACAGGGGAGGACACTGAAGCTTTCTTT. The gene calls are TRBV10-3 and TRBJ1-1; 9 bases are shared with TRBD1. The CDR3 covers 13 residues. Germline V gene data show CDR1 as ENHRY and CDR2 as SYGVKD. V lost 11 bases to trimming and J lost 3 bases; unmatched junction nucleotides: 7.

V usage is TRBV9 and J usage is TRBJ2-5; 7 positions agree with TRBD2. Looked up from germline, CDR1 is SGDLS and CDR2 is YYNGEE. The CDR3 sequence is 16 residues long. Trimming removed 4 bases from V and 0 bases from J; junction bases left unmatched: 9. In nucleotides, the CDR3 is TGTGCCAGCAGCCGGGCGGGCGGGAGCAACCAAGAGACCCAGTACTTC. Translation: CASSRAGGSNQETQYF. The entire variable domain, with the rest obtained from reference TRBV9 and TRBJ2-5, is as follows: DSGVTQTPKHLITATGQRVTLRCSPRSGDLSVYWYQQSLDQGLQFLIQYYNGEERAKGNILERFSAQQFPDLHSELNLSSLELGDSALYFCASSRAGGSNQETQYFGPGTRLLVL.

The chain is built from TRBV6-4 and TRBJ1-2; the D is unclear. The CDR3 totals 14 residues. V lost 5 bases and J 0 bases, leaving 10 bases between the germline ends. The germline CDR1 and CDR2 sequences are MRHNA and SNTAGT. CDR3 sequence (DNA): TGTGCCAGCAGTCCCGGGTCGGCTAACTATGGCTACACCTTC. Translated: CASSPGSANYGYTF.

This chain's CDR3 is CASSPREARVGSLYGYTF. The CDR3 nucleotides are TGTGCCAGCTCACCAAGAGAGGCAAGAGTGGGGAGCCTCTATGGCTACACCTTC. The chain recombines TRBV18 with TRBJ1-2, with D uncertain. The CDR3 is 18 amino acids. Trimming removed 2 bases from V and 4 bases from J, with 23 bases in between. CDR1 is KGHSH, CDR2 LQKENI, per germline.

The chain couples TRBV11-3 to TRBJ2-3; D is perhaps TRBD1 (6 bases). With 3 bases removed from V and 2 bases from J, the gap between germline ends came to 9 bases. CDR1 and CDR2 (germline): SGHNT, YENEEA. The CDR3 covers 14 residues. This CDR3 is CASSFRGSTDTQYF. The CDR3 DNA sequence: TGTGCCAGCAGCTTTAGGGGGTCCACAGATACGCAGTATTTT.

The CDR3 DNA follows: TGCGCCAGCAGCCAAGAATTTCGCGGGTATGATTTCGCCGGGGAGCTGTTTTTT. It is translated as CASSQEFRGYDFAGELFF. The chain couples TRBV4-1 to TRBJ2-2; the D gene is possibly TRBD2 (5 bases). The ends were cut back, 0 bases at V and 6 bases at J, with 20 bases in the middle. Per the germline V gene, CDR1 is MGHRA and CDR2 is YSYEKL. The CDR3 has 18 residues.

This clone has just one count. V gene TRBV19 combines with J gene TRBJ2-1; the match to TRBD2 covers 11 bases. The CDR3 extends over 15 amino acids. V dropped 5 bases and J dropped 9; count of bases not matched to a gene: 9. Germline loops: CDR1 LNHDA, CDR2 SQIVND (reference sequence). CDR3 in DNA: TGTGCCAGTAGTCTTAGCGGGAGGGCCGCGGTTGAGCAGTTCTTC. Protein sequence: CASSLSGRAAVEQFF.

The V gene is TRBV2, the J gene TRBJ2-5; 10 nucleotides line up with TRBD2. V gave up 5 bases and J gave up 5 bases; unmatched junction bases: 5. CDR3 length: 14 amino acids. Germline CDR1 reads SNHLY; CDR2 reads FYNNEI. DNA of the CDR3: TGTGCCAGCAGTCTAGCGGGAGTCCGGGAGACCCAGTACTTC. Its protein is CASSLAGVRETQYF.

V gene TRBV11-3 combines with J gene TRBJ1-1; 7 bases agree with TRBD1. Unmatched junction bases numbered 5, after V lost 5 bases and J lost 5 bases. This CDR3 has 13 amino acids. Per the germline V gene, CDR1 is SGHNT and CDR2 is YENEEA. The CDR3 reads CASSSRTGTEAFF. CDR3 DNA: TGTGCCAGCAGCAGTCGGACAGGAACTGAAGCTTTCTTT.

The gene calls are TRBV5-1 and TRBJ1-3; 7 bases are a match to TRBD1. CDR3 size: 16 residues. Germline V gives CDR1 SGHRS, CDR2 YFSETQ. J lost 0 bases, V lost 4 bases, and 7 bases had no gene match. The CDR3 protein is CASSGTDHSSGNTIYF. In DNA form, the CDR3 reads TGCGCCAGCAGCGGGACAGACCATAGCTCTGGAAACACCATATATTTT.

The chain joins TRBV6-6 to TRBJ2-7; 9 bases are a match to TRBD1. The CDR3 has 15 amino acids. The germline gives CDR1 MNHNY, CDR2 SVGAGI (reference sequence). After removal of 7 bases from V and 0 bases from J, the junction contained 7 bases not matched to a gene. The CDR3 sequence: CASTYSGQGSYEQYF. CDR3 sequence (DNA): TGTGCCAGCACCTACTCGGGACAGGGCTCCTACGAGCAGTACTTC.

The V gene is TRBV11-2, the J gene TRBJ1-5, with D perhaps TRBD1 (6 bases). The CDR3 spans 17 residues. Deletions cut 5 bases from V and 3 bases from J, with 20 bases between. Per germline, CDR1 SGHAT and CDR2 FQNNGV. Here the CDR3 reads CASSPSPDRSYNQPQHF. The CDR3 DNA sequence: TGTGCCAGCAGCCCCTCCCCCGACAGGTCCTACAATCAGCCCCAGCATTTT.

J is TRBJ2-2 and V is TRBV5-1; D call uncertain. V was shortened by 5 bases and J by 0 bases, with 8 bases between the two germline ends. CDR3 size: 14 residues. Germline-derived CDR1 and CDR2 are SGHRS and YFSETQ. This CDR3 is CASRPHSNTGELFF. CDR3 nucleotide sequence: TGCGCCAGCAGACCACATTCGAACACCGGGGAGCTGTTTTTT.

The CDR3 sequence: CASSRVNTGELFF. Written as DNA, the CDR3 is TGTGCCAGCTCGCGGGTGAACACCGGGGAGCTGTTTTTT. The chain combines TRBV18 with TRBJ2-2, with a possible D match to TRBD2 (5 bases). The CDR3 contains 13 residues. Deletions cut 6 bases from V and 1 base from J, with 6 bases between. Germline CDR1 and CDR2: KGHSH and LQKENI.

This sequence joins TRBV30 and TRBJ1-2, with TRBD1 as a possible D gene (6 bases). Looked up from germline, CDR1 is GTSNPN and CDR2 is SVGIG (reference sequence). The CDR3 sequence is 12 residues long. The V gene lost 2 bases and the J gene lost 3 bases, with 7 bases spanning the gap. The DNA of the CDR3 is TGTGCCTGGAGTAAGGGGGACTATGGCTACACCTTC. Protein: CAWSKGDYGYTF. Full variable domain (outside the CDR3, taken from reference TRBV30 and TRBJ1-2): SQTIHQWPATLVQPVGSPLSLECTVEGTSNPNLYWYRQAAGRGLQLLFYSVGIGQISSEVPQNLSASRPQDRQFILSSKKLLLSDSGFYLCAWSKGDYGYTFGSGTRLTVV.

This sequence joins TRBV2 and TRBJ2-7, with D possibly matching TRBD2 (7 bases). Germline V gene sequence: CDR1 SNHLY, CDR2 FYNNEI. This CDR3 has 14 amino acids. Trimming shortened V by 4 bases and J by 4 bases, and 14 bases separated the two germline ends. In nucleotides, the CDR3 is TGTGCCAGCAGTGTGGGGGCGGGAGTTTACGAGCAGTACTTC. Translating it yields CASSVGAGVYEQYF.

V and J are TRBV5-1 and TRBJ1-2, with 7 bases matching TRBD1. Per germline, CDR1 SGHRS and CDR2 YFSETQ. Trimming removed 3 bases from V and 0 bases from J; junction bases left unmatched: 5. This CDR3 spans 15 amino acids. This CDR3 is CASSSMTGPNYGYTF. The CDR3 DNA reads as TGCGCCAGCAGCTCCATGACAGGGCCTAACTATGGCTACACCTTC.

This clone was seen a single time. The junction shows a germline mismatch at one end, possibly a read error. V and J are TRBV19 and TRBJ2-1; the match to TRBD2 covers 9 bases. CDR3 length equals 14 residues. Germline CDR1 and CDR2: LNHDA and SQIVND (reference sequence). CDR3 bases: TGTGCCGGTAGTATCACCCTAGCGGGGAATGAGCAGTTCTTC. Translated: CAGSITLAGNEQFF.